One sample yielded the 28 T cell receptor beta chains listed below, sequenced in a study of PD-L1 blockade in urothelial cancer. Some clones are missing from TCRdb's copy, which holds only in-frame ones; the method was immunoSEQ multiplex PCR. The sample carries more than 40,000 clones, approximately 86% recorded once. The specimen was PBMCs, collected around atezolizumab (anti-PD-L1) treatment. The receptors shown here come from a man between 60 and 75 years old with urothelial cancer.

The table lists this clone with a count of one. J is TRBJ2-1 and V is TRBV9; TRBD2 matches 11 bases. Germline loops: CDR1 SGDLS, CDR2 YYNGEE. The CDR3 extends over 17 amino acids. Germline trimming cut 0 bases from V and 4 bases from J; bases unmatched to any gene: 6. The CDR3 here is CASSVVGGTSGYNEQFF. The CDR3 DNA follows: TGTGCCAGCAGCGTAGTTGGTGGGACTAGCGGATACAATGAGCAGTTCTTC.

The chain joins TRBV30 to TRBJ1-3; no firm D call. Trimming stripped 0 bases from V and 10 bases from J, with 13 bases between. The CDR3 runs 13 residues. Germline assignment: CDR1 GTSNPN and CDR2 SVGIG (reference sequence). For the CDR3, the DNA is TGTGCCTGGAGTGTAAGTCCCAGTCAGACCATATATTTT. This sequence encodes CAWSVSPSQTIYF.

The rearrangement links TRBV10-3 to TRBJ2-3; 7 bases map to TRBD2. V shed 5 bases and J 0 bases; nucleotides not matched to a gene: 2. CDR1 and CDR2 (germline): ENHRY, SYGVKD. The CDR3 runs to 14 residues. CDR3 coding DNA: TGTGCCATCAGTAATAGCGGGAGCACAGATACGCAGTATTTT. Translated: CAISNSGSTDTQYF.

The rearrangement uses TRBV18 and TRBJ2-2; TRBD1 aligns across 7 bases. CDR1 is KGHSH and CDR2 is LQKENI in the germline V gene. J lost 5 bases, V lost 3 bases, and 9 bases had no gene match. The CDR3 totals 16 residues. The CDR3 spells CASSPGTAFGTGELFF. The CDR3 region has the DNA TGTGCCAGCTCACCGGGGACAGCCTTTGGTACCGGGGAGCTGTTTTTT.

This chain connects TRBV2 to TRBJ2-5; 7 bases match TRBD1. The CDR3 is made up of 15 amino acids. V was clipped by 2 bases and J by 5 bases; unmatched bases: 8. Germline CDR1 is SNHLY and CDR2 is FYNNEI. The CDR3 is CASSEIGQARETQYF. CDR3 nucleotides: TGTGCCAGCAGTGAAATAGGACAGGCCCGCGAGACCCAGTACTTC.

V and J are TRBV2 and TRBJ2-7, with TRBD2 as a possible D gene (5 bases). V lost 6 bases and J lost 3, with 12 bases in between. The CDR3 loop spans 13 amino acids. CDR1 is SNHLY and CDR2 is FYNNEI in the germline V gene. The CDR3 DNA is TGTGCCAGCAGATTGGCTAGCCTCTACGAGCAGTACTTC. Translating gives CASRLASLYEQYF.

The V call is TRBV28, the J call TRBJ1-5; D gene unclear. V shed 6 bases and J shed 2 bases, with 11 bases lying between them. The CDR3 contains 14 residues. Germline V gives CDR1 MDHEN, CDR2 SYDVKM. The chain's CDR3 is CASSLTVRNQPQHF. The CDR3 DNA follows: TGTGCCAGCAGCCTTACGGTGCGCAATCAGCCCCAGCATTTT.

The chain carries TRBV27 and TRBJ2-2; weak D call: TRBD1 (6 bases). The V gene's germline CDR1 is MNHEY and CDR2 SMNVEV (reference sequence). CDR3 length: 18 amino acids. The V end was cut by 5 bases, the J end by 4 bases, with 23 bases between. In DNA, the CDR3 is TGTGCCAGCAGTAACAGAATCAGGGGAAGTGGGTCCACCGGGGAGCTGTTTTTT. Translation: CASSNRIRGSGSTGELFF.

The CDR3: CASSVGSGGASDTQYF. Written as DNA, the CDR3 is TGTGCCAGCAGCGTAGGCAGCGGGGGGGCATCAGATACGCAGTATTTT. The chain links TRBV9 to TRBJ2-3; 10 bases agree with TRBD2. V dropped 0 bases and J dropped 4; count of bases not matched to a gene: 5. Germline V gene lookup returns CDR1 SGDLS and CDR2 YYNGEE. The CDR3 has 16 amino acids.

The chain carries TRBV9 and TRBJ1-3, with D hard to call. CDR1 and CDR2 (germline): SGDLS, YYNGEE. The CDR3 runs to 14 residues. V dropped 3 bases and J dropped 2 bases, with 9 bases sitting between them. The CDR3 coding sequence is TGTGCCAGCAGCGGGCTCGGGACTGGAAACACCATATATTTT. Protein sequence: CASSGLGTGNTIYF.

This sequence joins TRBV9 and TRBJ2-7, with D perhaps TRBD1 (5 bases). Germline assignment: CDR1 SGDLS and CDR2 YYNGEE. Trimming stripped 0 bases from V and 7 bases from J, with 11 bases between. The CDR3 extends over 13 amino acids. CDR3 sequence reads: CASSVGPGREQYF. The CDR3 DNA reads TGTGCCAGCAGCGTAGGCCCAGGGCGGGAGCAGTACTTC.

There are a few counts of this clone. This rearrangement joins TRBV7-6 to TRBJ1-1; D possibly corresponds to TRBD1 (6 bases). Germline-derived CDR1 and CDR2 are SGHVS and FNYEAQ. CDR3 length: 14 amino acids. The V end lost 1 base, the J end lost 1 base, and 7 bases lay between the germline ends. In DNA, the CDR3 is TGTGCCAGCAGCTTAGGACAGGAGAACACTGAAGCTTTCTTT. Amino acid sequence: CASSLGQENTEAFF.

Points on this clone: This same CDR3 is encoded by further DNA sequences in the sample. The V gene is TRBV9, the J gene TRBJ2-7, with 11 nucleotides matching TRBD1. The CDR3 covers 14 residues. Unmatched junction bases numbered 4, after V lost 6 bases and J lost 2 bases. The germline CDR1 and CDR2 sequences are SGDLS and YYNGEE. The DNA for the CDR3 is TGTGCCAGCATCGTGGGACAGGGGGCCTACGAGCAGTACTTC. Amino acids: CASIVGQGAYEQYF.

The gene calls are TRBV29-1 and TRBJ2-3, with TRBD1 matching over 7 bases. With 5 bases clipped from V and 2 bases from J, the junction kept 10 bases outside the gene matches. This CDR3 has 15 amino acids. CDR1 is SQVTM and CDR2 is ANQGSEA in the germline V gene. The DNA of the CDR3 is TGCAGCGTTCTAAAAACAGGGGTGAACACAGATACGCAGTATTTT. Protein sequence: CSVLKTGVNTDTQYF.

Here the CDR3 reads CASSLSRTGSPSGYTF. Written as DNA, the CDR3 is TGTGCCAGCAGTTTATCGAGGACAGGTTCGCCGAGTGGCTACACCTTC. This chain connects TRBV27 to TRBJ1-2; 7 bases agree with TRBD1. Germline CDR1 MNHEY, CDR2 SMNVEV (reference sequence). Germline trimming cut 0 bases from V and 7 bases from J; bases unmatched to any gene: 11. This CDR3 has 16 amino acids.

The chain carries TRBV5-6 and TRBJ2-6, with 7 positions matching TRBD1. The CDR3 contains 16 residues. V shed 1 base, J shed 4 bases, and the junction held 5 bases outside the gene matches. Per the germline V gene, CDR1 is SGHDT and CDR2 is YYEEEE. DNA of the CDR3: TGTGCCAGCAGCTTGCGAACAGGGGCCGGGGCCAACGTCCTGACTTTC. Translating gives CASSLRTGAGANVLTF.

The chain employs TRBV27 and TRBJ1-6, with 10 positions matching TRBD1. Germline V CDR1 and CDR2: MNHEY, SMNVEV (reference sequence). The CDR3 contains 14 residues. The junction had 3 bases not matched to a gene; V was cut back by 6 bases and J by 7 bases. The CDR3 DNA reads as TGTGCCAGCAGACCGGGACAGGGGAATTCACCCCTCCACTTT. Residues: CASRPGQGNSPLHF.

CDR3 sequence: CASSLGGVGYGYTF. The CDR3 nucleotides are TGCGCCAGCAGCTTGGGGGGAGTAGGCTATGGCTACACCTTC. The rearrangement links TRBV5-1 to TRBJ1-2; D is uncertain. Trimming stripped 0 bases from V and 4 bases from J, with 10 bases between. This CDR3 has 14 amino acids. Germline V gives CDR1 SGHRS, CDR2 YFSETQ.

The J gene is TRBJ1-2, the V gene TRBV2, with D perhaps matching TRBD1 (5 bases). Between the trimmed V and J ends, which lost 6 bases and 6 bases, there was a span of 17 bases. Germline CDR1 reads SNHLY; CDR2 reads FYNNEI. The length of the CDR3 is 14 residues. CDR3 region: CASRLREGSNGYTF. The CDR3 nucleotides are TGTGCCAGCAGGCTAAGGGAGGGGAGCAATGGCTACACCTTC.

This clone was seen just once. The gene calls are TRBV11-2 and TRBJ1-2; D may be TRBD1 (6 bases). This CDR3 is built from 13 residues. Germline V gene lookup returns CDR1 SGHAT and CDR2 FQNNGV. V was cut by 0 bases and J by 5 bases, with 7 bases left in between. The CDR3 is CASSLEGTYGYTF. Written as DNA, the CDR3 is TGTGCCAGCAGCTTAGAGGGGACATATGGCTACACCTTC.

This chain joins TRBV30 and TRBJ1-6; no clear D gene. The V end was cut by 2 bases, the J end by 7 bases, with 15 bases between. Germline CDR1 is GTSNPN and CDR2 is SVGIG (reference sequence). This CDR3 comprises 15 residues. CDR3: CAWSSRGSRNSPLHF. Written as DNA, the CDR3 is TGTGCCTGGAGTTCACGGGGATCCCGGAATTCACCCCTCCACTTT.

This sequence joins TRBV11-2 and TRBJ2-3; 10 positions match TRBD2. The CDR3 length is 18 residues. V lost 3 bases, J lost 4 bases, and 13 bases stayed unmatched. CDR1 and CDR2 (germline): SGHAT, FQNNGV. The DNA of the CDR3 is TGTGCCAGCAGCTTGATCCCGAGCGGGAGGGCCCTCCCAGATACGCAGTATTTT. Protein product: CASSLIPSGRALPDTQYF.

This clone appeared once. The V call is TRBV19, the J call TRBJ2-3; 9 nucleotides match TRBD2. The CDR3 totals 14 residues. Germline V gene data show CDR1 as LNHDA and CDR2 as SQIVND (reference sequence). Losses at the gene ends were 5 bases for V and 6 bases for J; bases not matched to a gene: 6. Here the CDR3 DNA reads TGTGCCAGTAGTCCCCCCGGACTAGCGGATACGCAGTATTTT. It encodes CASSPPGLADTQYF. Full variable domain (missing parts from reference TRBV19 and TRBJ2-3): DGGITQSPKYLFRKEGQNVTLSCEQNLNHDAMYWYRQDPGQGLRLIYYSQIVNDFQKGDIAEGYSVSREKKESFPLTVTSAQKNPTAFYLCASSPPGLADTQYFGPGTRLTVL.

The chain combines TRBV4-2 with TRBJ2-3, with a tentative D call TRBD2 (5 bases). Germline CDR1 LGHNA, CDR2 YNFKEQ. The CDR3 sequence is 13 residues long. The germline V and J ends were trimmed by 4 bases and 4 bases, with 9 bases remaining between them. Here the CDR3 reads CASSPWRPDTQYF. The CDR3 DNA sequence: TGTGCCAGCAGCCCCTGGAGGCCAGATACGCAGTATTTT.

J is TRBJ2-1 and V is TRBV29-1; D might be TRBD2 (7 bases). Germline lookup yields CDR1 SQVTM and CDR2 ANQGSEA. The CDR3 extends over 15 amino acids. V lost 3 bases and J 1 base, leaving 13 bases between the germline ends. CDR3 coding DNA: TGCAGCGTTGATGGGGGGGCAGGTTCCTACAATGAGCAGTTCTTC. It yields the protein CSVDGGAGSYNEQFF.

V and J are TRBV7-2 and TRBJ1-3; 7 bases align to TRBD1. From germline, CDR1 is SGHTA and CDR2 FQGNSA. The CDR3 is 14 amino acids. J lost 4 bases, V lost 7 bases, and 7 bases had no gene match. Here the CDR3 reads CASNRRGAGNTIYF. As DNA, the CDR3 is TGTGCCAGCAACCGCAGGGGGGCCGGAAACACCATATATTTT. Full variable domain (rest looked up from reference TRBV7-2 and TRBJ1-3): GAGVSQSPSNKVTEKGKDVELRCDPISGHTALYWYRQSLGQGLEFLIYFQGNSAPDKSGLPSDRFSAERTGGSVSTLTIQRTQQEDSAVYLCASNRRGAGNTIYFGEGSWLTVV.

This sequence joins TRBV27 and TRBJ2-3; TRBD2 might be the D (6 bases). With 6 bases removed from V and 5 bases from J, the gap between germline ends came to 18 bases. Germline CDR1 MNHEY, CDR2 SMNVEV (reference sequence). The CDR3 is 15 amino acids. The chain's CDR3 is CASSHSSSAGDTQYF. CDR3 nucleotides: TGTGCCAGCAGCCACTCCTCTAGCGCGGGAGATACGCAGTATTTT.

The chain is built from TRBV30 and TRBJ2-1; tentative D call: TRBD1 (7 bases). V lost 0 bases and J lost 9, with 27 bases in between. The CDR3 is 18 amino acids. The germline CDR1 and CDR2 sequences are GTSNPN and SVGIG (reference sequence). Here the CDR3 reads CAWSVEGAGGSIRIEQFF. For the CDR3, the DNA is TGTGCCTGGAGTGTAGAGGGGGCAGGAGGGTCAATCCGCATTGAGCAGTTCTTC.